The 3 T cell receptor beta chains below come from one sample, sequenced in a study of cytomegalovirus exposure and HLA in healthy donors. The study ran its PCR with 60 Vbeta and 13 Jbeta primers. Only in-frame clones appear in the TCRdb table, and some are missing; sequencing was by immunoSEQ multiplex PCR. The sample records about 110,000 clones, around 85% being singletons. Sequenced input: PBMCs. The receptor source for this set is a man in his 60s in good health and CMV-seronegative.

The V call is TRBV11-2, the J call TRBJ2-7; 7 bases fit TRBD1. This CDR3 comprises 14 residues. Germline V gene lookup returns CDR1 SGHAT and CDR2 FQNNGV. V was clipped by 4 bases and J by 2 bases; unmatched bases: 5. The CDR3: CASSSWTGPYEQYF. DNA of the CDR3: TGTGCCAGCAGCTCCTGGACAGGCCCCTACGAGCAGTACTTC.

The chain uses TRBV9 and TRBJ1-2; D is undetermined. Trimming cost V 3 bases and J 6 bases, with 15 bases left between them. The CDR3 sequence is 14 residues long. Germline V lookup: CDR1 SGDLS, CDR2 YYNGEE. This chain's CDR3 is CASSATARGNGYTF. As DNA, the CDR3 is TGTGCCAGCAGCGCCACGGCCCGAGGGAATGGCTACACCTTC.

This chain joins TRBV7-9 and TRBJ2-1, with 12 bases matching TRBD2. Per germline, CDR1 SEHNR and CDR2 FQNEAQ (reference sequence). Unmatched junction bases numbered 12, after V lost 5 bases and J lost 7 bases. The CDR3 sequence is 17 residues long. The CDR3 is CASSTRPGTSGFNEQFF. The CDR3 DNA is TGTGCCAGCAGCACTAGACCCGGGACTAGCGGGTTTAATGAGCAGTTCTTC.